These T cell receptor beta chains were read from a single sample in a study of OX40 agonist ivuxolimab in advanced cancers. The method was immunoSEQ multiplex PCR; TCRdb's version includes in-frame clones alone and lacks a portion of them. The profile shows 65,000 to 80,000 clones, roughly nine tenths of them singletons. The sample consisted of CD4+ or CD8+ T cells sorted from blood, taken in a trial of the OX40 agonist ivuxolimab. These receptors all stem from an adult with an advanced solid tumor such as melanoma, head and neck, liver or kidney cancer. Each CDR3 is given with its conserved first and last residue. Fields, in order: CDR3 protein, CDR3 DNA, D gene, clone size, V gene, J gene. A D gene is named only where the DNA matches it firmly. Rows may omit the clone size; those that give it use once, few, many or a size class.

CDR3: CASSFEGSTEAFF; DNA: TGTGCCAGCAGTTTTGAAGGGAGCACTGAAGCTTTCTTT; D: NA; size: few; V: TRBV27; J: TRBJ1-1
CDR3: CASSQDGRSGSVDEQFF; DNA: TGCGCCAGCAGCCAAGATGGGCGGAGCGGGAGTGTCGATGAGCAGTTCTTC; D: TRBD2; size: NA; V: TRBV4-3; J: TRBJ2-1
CDR3: CASSLGFRGAGATLGYNEQFF; DNA: TGCGCCAGCAGCTTAGGATTTCGAGGAGCGGGAGCAACTTTGGGTTACAATGAGCAGTTCTTC; D: TRBD2; size: few; V: TRBV5-1; J: TRBJ2-1
CDR3: CASSVGDTSYEQYF; DNA: TGTGCCAGCAGCGTAGGGGACACCTCCTACGAGCAGTACTTC; D: NA; size: NA; V: TRBV9; J: TRBJ2-7
CDR3: CASGDYSYEQYF; DNA: TGTGCCAGCGGGGACTACTCCTACGAGCAGTACTTC; D: TRBD2; size: once; V: TRBV25-1; J: TRBJ2-7
CDR3: CASSQGHGSTEAFF; DNA: TGTGCCAGCAGCCAAGGGCACGGGAGCACTGAAGCTTTCTTT; D: NA; size: NA; V: TRBV14; J: TRBJ1-1
CDR3: CASSDGAGATYEQYF; DNA: TGTGCCAGCAGTGATGGGGCTGGGGCGACGTACGAGCAGTACTTC; D: NA; size: NA; V: TRBV2; J: TRBJ2-7
CDR3: CASNSAGGNPYEQYF; DNA: TGTGCCAGCAACTCGGCAGGGGGTAACCCCTACGAGCAGTACTTC; D: TRBD1; size: NA; V: TRBV6-1; J: TRBJ2-7
CDR3: CASSLNTDNEQFF; DNA: TGTGCCAGCAGCCTGAACACGGACAATGAGCAGTTCTTC; D: NA; size: few; V: TRBV4-2; J: TRBJ2-1
CDR3: CASSEGGTLVDNEQFF; DNA: TGCGCCAGCAGTGAAGGGGGGACCCTCGTTGACAATGAGCAGTTCTTC; D: NA; size: many; V: TRBV10-2; J: TRBJ2-1
CDR3: CASSPGREGPLSYEQYF; DNA: TGTGCCAGTAGTCCCGGACGGGAGGGCCCCCTTTCCTACGAGCAGTACTTC; D: TRBD2; size: NA; V: TRBV19; J: TRBJ2-7
CDR3: CAWSQGGEQYF; DNA: TGTGCCTGGAGTCAAGGGGGCGAGCAGTACTTC; D: NA; size: NA; V: TRBV30; J: TRBJ2-7
CDR3: CASSPYLYNEQFF; DNA: TGTGCCAGCAGCCCTTACCTTTACAATGAGCAGTTCTTC; D: NA; size: once; V: TRBV6-5; J: TRBJ2-1
CDR3: CASSYIQREPAGLFEQFF; DNA: TGTGCCAGCAGTTATATTCAGCGGGAGCCCGCGGGGCTTTTCGAGCAGTTCTTC; D: TRBD2; size: NA; V: TRBV6-8; J: TRBJ2-1
CDR3: CASSLEGYMNTEAFF; DNA: TGTGCCAGCAGTTTGGAGGGGTATATGAACACTGAAGCTTTCTTT; D: NA; size: NA; V: TRBV28; J: TRBJ1-1
CDR3: CASSQDGRAYNEQFF; DNA: TGTGCCAGCAGCCAAGATGGCCGGGCCTACAATGAGCAGTTCTTC; D: NA; size: NA; V: TRBV4-2; J: TRBJ2-1
CDR3: CASSLASTDTQYF; DNA: TGTGCCAGCAGCTTGGCTAGCACAGATACGCAGTATTTT; D: NA; size: NA; V: TRBV7-3; J: TRBJ2-3
CDR3: CASGLGERNEQFF; DNA: TGTGCTAGTGGTTTGGGGGAGCGCAATGAGCAGTTCTTC; D: NA; size: NA; V: TRBV12-5; J: TRBJ2-1
CDR3: CATNLGLARDTQYF; DNA: TGTGCCACCAACCTAGGACTAGCCCGAGATACGCAGTATTTT; D: TRBD2; size: NA; V: TRBV15; J: TRBJ2-3
CDR3: CASSIQGDTEAFF; DNA: TGTGCCAGTAGTATTCAGGGAGACACTGAAGCTTTCTTT; D: NA; size: few; V: TRBV19; J: TRBJ1-1
CDR3: CAIFYEQYF; DNA: TGTGCCATCTTCTACGAGCAGTACTTC; D: NA; size: once; V: TRBV6-6; J: TRBJ2-7
CDR3: CASSLRGVTEAFF; DNA: TGTGCCAGCAGTCTGCGGGGAGTCACTGAAGCTTTCTTT; D: NA; size: NA; V: TRBV11-1; J: TRBJ1-1
CDR3: CASSAGQGLSGYTF; DNA: TGTGCCAGCAGCGCGGGACAGGGGTTGAGTGGCTACACCTTC; D: TRBD1; size: NA; V: TRBV9; J: TRBJ1-2
CDR3: CASKADSYEQYF; DNA: TGTGCCAGCAAAGCGGACTCCTACGAGCAGTACTTC; D: NA; size: NA; V: TRBV2; J: TRBJ2-7
CDR3: CASSQDVGGSYNEQFF; DNA: TGCGCCAGCAGCCAAGATGTGGGGGGTTCCTACAATGAGCAGTTCTTC; D: NA; size: NA; V: TRBV4-3; J: TRBJ2-1
CDR3: CASSFLGAQETQYF; DNA: TGTGCCAGCAGTTTCCTGGGGGCACAAGAGACCCAGTACTTC; D: NA; size: once; V: TRBV27; J: TRBJ2-5